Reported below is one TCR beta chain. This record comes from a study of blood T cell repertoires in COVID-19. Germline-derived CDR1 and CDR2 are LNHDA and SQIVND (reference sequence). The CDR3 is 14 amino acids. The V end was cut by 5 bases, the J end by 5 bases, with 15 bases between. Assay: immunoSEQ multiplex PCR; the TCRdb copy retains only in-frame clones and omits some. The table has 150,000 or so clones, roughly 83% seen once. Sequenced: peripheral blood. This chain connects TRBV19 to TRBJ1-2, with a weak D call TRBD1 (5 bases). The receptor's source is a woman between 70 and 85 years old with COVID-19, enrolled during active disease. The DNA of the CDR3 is TGTGCCAGTAGTTCCGACGGGACTGTTTATGGCTACACCTTC. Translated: CASSSDGTVYGYTF.